This T cell receptor beta chain was found in a study of identical twins. There are 15 residues in the CDR3. Trimming cost V 5 bases and J 0 bases; bases outside gene matches: 5. This clonotype was counted many times. Template switching added a universal primer site; cDNA carried unique molecular identifiers. TCRdb called the 5' RACE reads again in MiXCR, with one record for every CDR3 protein. The table lists roughly 630,000 distinct CDR3 sequences, around 7.4% of them singletons. Another study also made use of these data, one on yellow fever vaccine responses in identical twins.

The chain employs TRBV12-3 or TRBV12-4 and TRBJ2-5; the match to TRBD2 covers 8 bases. Sequencing input: PBMCs. The TCR comes from a woman between 18 and 29 years old in good health. The CDR3 nucleotides are TGTGCCAGCAGTACTAGCGGAAGCTACCAAGAGACCCAGTACTTC. It encodes CASSTSGSYQETQYF.